The table lists the clone carrying this T cell receptor (beta chain) with a few counts. Its cognate antigen is unknown. Specified treatment: approximately 9-day PBMC culture with coronavirus spike peptide pools or control peptides (ViraFEST assay). The sample is drawn from a study of vaccination and CD4 T cells after COVID-19. V lost 2 bases, J lost 3 bases, and 3 bases stayed unmatched. The CDR3 length is 14 residues. Germline loops: CDR1 DFQATT, CDR2 SNEGSKA (reference sequence). Oncomine TCR Beta short-read sequencing was applied to DNA from cultured CD4+ T cells. TCRdb reanalysed the PCR reads using MiXCR and keeps one entry per CDR3 protein. The table has 15,000 to 20,000 distinct CDR3 sequences, 40% to 55% seen once; the top ten hold 12%.

This sequence joins TRBV20-1 and TRBJ2-5; TRBD1 agrees at 10 bases. The sample taken for sequencing was CD4+ T cells from blood, cultured in vitro. The TCR sequence derives from a human donor who had recovered from COVID-19. Here the CDR3 DNA reads TGCAGTGCTAGATCGGGGACAGGGGAAGAGACCCAGTACTTC. Amino acids: CSARSGTGEETQYF.